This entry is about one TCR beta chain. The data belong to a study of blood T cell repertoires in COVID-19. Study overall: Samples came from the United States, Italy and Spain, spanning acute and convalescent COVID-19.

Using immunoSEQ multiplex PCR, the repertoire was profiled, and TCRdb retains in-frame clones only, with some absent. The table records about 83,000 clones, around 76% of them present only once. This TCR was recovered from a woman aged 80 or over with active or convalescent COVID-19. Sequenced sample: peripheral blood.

The CDR3 is CAYSAGGLYEQYF. CDR3 nucleotides: TGTGCCTACTCTGCGGGAGGTCTCTACGAGCAGTACTTC. The chain combines TRBV30 with TRBJ2-7; 8 nucleotides match TRBD2. From germline, CDR1 is GTSNPN and CDR2 SVGIG (reference sequence). The ends lost 7 bases at V and 3 bases at J; junction bases unmatched: 8. The CDR3 consists of 13 residues.